The TCR beta chain described here comes from a study of CD8+CD57+ T cells in acquired aplastic anemia. A single count supports this clonotype. Investigators profiled TCR beta VDJ and CDR3 from genomic DNA template. TCRdb ran MiXCR on the reads and lists one entry per CDR3 protein. There are fewer than 85,000 distinct CDR3 sequences in the sample; approximately 70% occur only once, and around 80% lies in the top ten. Sequenced patients had shown CD8+CD57+ cell expansion by flow cytometry. All participating patients were living with severe acquired aplastic anemia. All patients were therapy-naive when blood was sampled. The origin of this receptor is a human donor with aplastic anemia. Sequencing used sorted CD4+, CD8+, or CD8+CD57+ T cells (not recorded which) from PBMCs.

CDR3 sequence reads: CSVEVVAGETQYF. CDR3 coding DNA: TGCAGCGTTGAAGTGGTTGCGGGGGAGACCCAGTACTTC. The chain links TRBV29-1 to TRBJ2-5, with a possible D match to TRBD2 (6 bases). The germline V gene has CDR1 SQVTM and CDR2 ANQGSEA. The V gene lost 1 base and the J gene lost 5 bases, with 11 bases spanning the gap. The CDR3 totals 13 residues. Variable domain in full (rest from reference TRBV29-1 and TRBJ2-5): SAVISQKPSRDICQRGTSLTIQCQVDSQVTMMFWYRQQPGQSLTLIATANQGSEATYESGFVIDKFPISRPNLTFSTLTVSNMSPEDSSIYLCSVEVVAGETQYFGPGTRLLVL.